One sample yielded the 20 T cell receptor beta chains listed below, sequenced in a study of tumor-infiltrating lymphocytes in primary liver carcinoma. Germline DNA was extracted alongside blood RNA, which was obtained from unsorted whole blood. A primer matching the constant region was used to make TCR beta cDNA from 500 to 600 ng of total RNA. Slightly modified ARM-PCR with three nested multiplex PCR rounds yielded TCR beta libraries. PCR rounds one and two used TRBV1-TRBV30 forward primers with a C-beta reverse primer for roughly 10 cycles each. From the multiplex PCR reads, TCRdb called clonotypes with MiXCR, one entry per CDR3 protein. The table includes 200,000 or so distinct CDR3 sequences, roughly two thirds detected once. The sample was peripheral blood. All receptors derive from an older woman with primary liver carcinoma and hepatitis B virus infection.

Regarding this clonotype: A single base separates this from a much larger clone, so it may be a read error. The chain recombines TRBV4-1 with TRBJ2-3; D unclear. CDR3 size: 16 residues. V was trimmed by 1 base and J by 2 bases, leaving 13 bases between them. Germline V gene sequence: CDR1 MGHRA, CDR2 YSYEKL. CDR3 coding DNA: TGCGCCAGCAGCCAAGGCCTCACACTCGTCACAGATACGCAGTATTTT. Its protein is CASSQGLTLVTDTQYF.

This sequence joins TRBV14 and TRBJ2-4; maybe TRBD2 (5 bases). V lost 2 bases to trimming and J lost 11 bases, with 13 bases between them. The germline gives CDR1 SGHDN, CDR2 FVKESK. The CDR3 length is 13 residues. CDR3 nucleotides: TGTGCCAGCAGCCAAATAGCTAAGGACTTTCAGTACTTC. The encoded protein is CASSQIAKDFQYF.

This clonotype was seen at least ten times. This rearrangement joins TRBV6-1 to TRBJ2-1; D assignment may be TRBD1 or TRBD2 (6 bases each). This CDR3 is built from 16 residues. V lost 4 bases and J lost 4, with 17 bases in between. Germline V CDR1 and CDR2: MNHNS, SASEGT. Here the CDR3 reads CASSASLGGPYNEQFF. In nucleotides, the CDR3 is TGTGCCAGCAGTGCCTCTTTGGGGGGCCCTTACAATGAGCAGTTCTTC.

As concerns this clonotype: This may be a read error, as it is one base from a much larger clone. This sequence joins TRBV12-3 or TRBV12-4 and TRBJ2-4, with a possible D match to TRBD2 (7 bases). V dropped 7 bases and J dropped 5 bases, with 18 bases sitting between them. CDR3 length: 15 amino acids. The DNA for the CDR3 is TGTGCCAGCACCTACTGGGTGCGGGGGCAAAACATTCAGTACTTC. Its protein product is CASTYWVRGQNIQYF.

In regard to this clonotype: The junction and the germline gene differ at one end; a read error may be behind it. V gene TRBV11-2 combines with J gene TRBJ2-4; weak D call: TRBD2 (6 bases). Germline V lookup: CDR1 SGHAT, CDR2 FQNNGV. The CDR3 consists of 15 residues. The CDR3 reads CASSWNLAPKNIRYF. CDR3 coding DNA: TGTGCCAGCAGCTGGAATCTAGCGCCCAAAAACATTCGGTATTTC.

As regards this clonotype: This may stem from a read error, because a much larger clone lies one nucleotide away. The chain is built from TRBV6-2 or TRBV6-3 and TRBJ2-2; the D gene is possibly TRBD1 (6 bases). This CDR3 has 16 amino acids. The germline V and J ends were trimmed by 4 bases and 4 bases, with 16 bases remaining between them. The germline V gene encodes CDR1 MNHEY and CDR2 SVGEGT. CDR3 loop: CASSSLGGAATGELFF. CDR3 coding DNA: TGTGCCAGCAGTTCGTTAGGGGGAGCGGCCACCGGGGAGCTGTTTTTT.

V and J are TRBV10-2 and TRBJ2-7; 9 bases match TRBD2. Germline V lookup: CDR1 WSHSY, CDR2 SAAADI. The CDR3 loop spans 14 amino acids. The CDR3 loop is CATFTTSGGDEQYF. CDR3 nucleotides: TGCGCTACCTTTACGACTAGCGGAGGGGACGAGCAGTACTTC.

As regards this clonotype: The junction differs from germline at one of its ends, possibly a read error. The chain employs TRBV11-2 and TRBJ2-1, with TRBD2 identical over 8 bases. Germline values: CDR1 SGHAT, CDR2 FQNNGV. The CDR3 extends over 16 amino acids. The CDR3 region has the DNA TGTGCCGGCAGCTACGGAACTAGCGGTGGATACAATGAGCACCTCTTC. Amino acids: CAGSYGTSGGYNEHLF.

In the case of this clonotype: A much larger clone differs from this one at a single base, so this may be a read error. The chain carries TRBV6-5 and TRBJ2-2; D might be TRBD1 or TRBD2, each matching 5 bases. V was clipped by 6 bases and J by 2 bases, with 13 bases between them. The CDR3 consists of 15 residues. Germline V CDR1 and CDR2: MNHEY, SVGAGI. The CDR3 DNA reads TGTGCCAGCAGCCTCACATGGGACAACACCGGGGAGCTGTTTTTT. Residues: CASSLTWDNTGELFF.

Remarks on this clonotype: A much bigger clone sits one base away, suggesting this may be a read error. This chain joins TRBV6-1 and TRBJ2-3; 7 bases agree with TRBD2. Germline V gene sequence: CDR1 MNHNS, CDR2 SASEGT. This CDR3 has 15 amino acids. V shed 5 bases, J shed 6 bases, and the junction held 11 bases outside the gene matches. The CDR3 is CASSISGKAEDTQYF. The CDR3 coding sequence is TGTGCCAGCAGTATAAGCGGGAAGGCCGAGGATACGCAGTATTTT.

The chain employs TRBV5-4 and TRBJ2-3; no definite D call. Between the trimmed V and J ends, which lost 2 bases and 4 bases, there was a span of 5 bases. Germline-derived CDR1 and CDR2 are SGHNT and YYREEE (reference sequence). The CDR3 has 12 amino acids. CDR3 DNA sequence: TGTGCCAGCAGCTTCCAAGCAGATACGCAGTATTTT. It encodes CASSFQADTQYF.

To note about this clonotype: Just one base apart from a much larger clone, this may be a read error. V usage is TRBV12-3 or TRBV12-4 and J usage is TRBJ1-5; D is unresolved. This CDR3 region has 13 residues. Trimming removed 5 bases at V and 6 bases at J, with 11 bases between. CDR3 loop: CASSTVVVQPQHF. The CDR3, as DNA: TGTGCCAGCAGTACGGTGGTTGTTCAGCCCCAGCATTTT.

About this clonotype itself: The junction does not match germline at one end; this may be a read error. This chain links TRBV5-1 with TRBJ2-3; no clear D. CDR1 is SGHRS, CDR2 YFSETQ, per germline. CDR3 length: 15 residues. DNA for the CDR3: TGCGCCAGCAGCCTAAATCTCGGTGCCACAAATACGCAGTATTTT. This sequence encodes CASSLNLGATNTQYF.

CDR3 region: CASCRQGTTSSYNEQFF. The CDR3 nucleotides are TGTGCCAGCTGCCGCCAGGGGACGACGAGCTCCTACAATGAGCAGTTCTTC. The chain uses TRBV11-2 and TRBJ2-1, with a tentative D call TRBD1 (6 bases). V lost 8 bases and J 0 bases, leaving 20 bases between the germline ends. This CDR3 has 17 amino acids. Germline-derived CDR1 and CDR2 are SGHAT and FQNNGV.

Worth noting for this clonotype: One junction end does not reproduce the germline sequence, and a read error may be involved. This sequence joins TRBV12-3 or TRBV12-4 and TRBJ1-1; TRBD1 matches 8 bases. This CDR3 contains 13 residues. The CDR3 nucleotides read TGTCCCAGCAGCCGACAGGGGAACACTGAAGCATTCTTT. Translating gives CPSSRQGNTEAFF.

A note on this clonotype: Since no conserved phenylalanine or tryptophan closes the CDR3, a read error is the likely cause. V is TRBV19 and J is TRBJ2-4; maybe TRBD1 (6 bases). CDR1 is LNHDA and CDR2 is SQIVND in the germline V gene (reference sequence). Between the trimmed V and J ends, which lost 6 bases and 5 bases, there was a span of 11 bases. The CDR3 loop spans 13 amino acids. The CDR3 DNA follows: TGTGCCAGTAGGGGGGACATGCAAAACATTCAGTACCTC. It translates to CASRGDMQNIQYL.

CDR3 bases: TGCAGCGCCGCCAGAGTGGGGGACATTCAGTACTTC. Protein: CSAARVGDIQYF. The rearrangement links TRBV29-1 to TRBJ2-4; D may match TRBD1 or TRBD2 (5 bases each). The ends were cut back, 7 bases at V and 8 bases at J, with 15 bases in the middle. The germline V gene encodes CDR1 SQVTM and CDR2 ANQGSEA. This CDR3 region has 12 residues. The variable domain in full, with the rest retrieved from reference TRBV29-1 and TRBJ2-4, is SAVISQKPSRDICQRGTSLTIQCQVDSQVTMMFWYRQQPGQSLTLIATANQGSEATYESGFVIDKFPISRPNLTFSTLTVSNMSPEDSSIYLCSAARVGDIQYFGAGTRLSVL.

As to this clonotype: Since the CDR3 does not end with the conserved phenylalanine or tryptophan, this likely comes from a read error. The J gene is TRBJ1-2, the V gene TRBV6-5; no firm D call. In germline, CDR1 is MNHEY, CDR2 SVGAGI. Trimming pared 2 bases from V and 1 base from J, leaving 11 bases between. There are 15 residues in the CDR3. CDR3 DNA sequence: TGTGCCAGCAGTTACGGCTACCCAGTTAACTATGGCTACACCATC. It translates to CASSYGYPVNYGYTI.

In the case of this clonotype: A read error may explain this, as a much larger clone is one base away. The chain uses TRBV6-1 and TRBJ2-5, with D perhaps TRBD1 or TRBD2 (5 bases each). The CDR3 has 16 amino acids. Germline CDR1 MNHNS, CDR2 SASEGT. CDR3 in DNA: TGTGCCAGCAGTGAACGCTCCGGGACCGGAGTTGGGACCCGGTACTTC. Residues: CASSERSGTGVGTRYF.

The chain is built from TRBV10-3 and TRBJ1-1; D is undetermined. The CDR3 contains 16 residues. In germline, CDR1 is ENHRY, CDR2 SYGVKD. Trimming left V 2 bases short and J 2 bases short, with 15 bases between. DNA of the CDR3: TGTGCCATCAGTGAGAGGGCCGAGGGCCCAAACACTGAAGCTTTCTTT. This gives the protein CAISERAEGPNTEAFF.